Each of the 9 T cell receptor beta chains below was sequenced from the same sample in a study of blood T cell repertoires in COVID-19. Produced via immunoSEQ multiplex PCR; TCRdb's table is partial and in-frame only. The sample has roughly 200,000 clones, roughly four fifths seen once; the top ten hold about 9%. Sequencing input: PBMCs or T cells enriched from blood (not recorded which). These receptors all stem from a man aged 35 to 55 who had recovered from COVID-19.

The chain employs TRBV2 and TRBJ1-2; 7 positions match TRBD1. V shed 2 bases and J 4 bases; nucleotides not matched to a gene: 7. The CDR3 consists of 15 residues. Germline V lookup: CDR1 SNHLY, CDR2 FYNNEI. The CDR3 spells CASSESAGGFYGYTF. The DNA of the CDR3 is TGTGCCAGCAGTGAAAGCGCAGGGGGGTTCTATGGCTACACCTTC.

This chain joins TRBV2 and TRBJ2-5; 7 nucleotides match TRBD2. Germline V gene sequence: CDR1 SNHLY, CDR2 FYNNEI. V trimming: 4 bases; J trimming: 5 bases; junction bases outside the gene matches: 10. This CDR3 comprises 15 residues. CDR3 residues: CASSADRAGRETQYF. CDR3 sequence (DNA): TGTGCCAGCAGTGCCGATCGAGCGGGGCGTGAGACCCAGTACTTC.

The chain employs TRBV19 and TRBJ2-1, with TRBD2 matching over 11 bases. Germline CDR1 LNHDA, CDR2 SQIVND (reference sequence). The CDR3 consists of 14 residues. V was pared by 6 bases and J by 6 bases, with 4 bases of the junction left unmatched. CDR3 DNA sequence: TGTGCCAGTAGAGGACTAGCGGGTGCCAATGAGCAGTTCTTC. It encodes CASRGLAGANEQFF.

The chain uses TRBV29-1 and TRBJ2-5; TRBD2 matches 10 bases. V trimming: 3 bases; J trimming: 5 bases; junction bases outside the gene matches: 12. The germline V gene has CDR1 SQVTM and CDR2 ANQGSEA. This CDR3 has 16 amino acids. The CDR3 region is CSVDGPAGGRTETQYF. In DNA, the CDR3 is TGCAGCGTTGATGGCCCAGCGGGAGGGCGTACGGAGACCCAGTACTTC. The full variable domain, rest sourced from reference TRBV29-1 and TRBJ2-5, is SAVISQKPSRDICQRGTSLTIQCQVDSQVTMMFWYRQQPGQSLTLIATANQGSEATYESGFVIDKFPISRPNLTFSTLTVSNMSPEDSSIYLCSVDGPAGGRTETQYFGPGTRLLVL.

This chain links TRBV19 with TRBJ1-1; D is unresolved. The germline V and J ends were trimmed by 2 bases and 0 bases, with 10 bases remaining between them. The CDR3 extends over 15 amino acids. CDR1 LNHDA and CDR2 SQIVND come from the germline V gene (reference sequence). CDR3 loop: CASSIYGSLNTEAFF. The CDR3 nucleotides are TGTGCCAGTAGTATATACGGTTCCTTGAACACTGAAGCTTTCTTT.

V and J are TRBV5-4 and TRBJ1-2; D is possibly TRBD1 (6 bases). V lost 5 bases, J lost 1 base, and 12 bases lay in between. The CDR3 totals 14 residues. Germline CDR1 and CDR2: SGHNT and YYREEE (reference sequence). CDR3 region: CASRFQGSNYGYTF. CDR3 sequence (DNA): TGTGCCAGCAGATTTCAGGGGAGTAACTATGGCTACACCTTC.

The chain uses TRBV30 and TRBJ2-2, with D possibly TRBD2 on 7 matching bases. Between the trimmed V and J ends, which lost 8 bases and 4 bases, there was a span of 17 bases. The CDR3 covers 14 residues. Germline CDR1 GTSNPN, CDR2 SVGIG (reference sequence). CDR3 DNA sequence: TGTGCCGGAGGGGGGGGCCAAAGCACCGGGGAGCTGTTTTTT. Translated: CAGGGGQSTGELFF. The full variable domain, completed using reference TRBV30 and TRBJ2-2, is SQTIHQWPATLVQPVGSPLSLECTVEGTSNPNLYWYRQAAGRGLQLLFYSVGIGQISSEVPQNLSASRPQDRQFILSSKKLLLSDSGFYLCAGGGGQSTGELFFGEGSRLTVL.

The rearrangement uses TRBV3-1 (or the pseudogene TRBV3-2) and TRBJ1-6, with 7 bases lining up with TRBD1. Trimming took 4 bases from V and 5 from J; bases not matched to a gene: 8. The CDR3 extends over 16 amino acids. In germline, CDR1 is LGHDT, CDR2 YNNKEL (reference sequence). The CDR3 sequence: CASSRRGGSDNSPLHF. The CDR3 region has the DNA TGTGCCAGCAGCCGCCGAGGGGGCTCGGATAATTCACCCCTCCACTTT.

The CDR3: CASSLGSGFEQYF. As DNA, the CDR3 is TGTGCCAGCAGTTTAGGATCGGGTTTCGAGCAGTACTTC. This chain uses TRBV12-3 or TRBV12-4 with TRBJ2-7; D is unresolved. The CDR3 has 13 residues. V lost 1 base to trimming and J lost 6 bases, with 10 bases between them.